The T cell receptor beta chain described here comes from a study of beta chain features in type 1 diabetes. Study background: Examined across all samples were roughly 100 million sorted cells.

Notes on the study in general: There was a moderate but significant shortening of TCRB CDR3s in all four CD4+ subsets of Type 1 diabetes patients. Compared with healthy donors, patients appeared to share more similar naive, central memory and regulatory TCRB repertoires.

Reverse transcribing all isolated RNA meant expressed TCRB transcripts were sequenced. This table comes from immunoSEQ multiplex PCR, and its TCRdb copy is limited to in-frame clones, with some not included. Of 300,000 or so clones listed, roughly 12% were seen once; the top ten hold roughly 0.015%. Via CD45RO/CCR7/CD25/CD127/CD95/CD27, cells of the CD4+ naive, central memory, regulatory and stem cell-like memory subsets were sorted. Purities over 98% were achieved in all sorted populations. As concerns this clone: Its antigen is still unknown.

The sequencing input was naive CD4+ T cells from blood. This clonotype was sampled from a woman between 18 and 29 years old with type 1 diabetes.

The CDR3 is CASSQEGPSVPLSDTQYF. The CDR3 DNA sequence: TGCGCCAGCAGCCAAGAGGGTCCTAGCGTACCATTGTCAGATACGCAGTATTTT. The V gene is TRBV4-1, the J gene TRBJ2-3; possibly TRBD2 for D (6 bases). Trimming removed 0 bases at V and 4 bases at J, with 20 bases between. This CDR3 has 18 residues. Germline lookup yields CDR1 MGHRA and CDR2 YSYEKL.